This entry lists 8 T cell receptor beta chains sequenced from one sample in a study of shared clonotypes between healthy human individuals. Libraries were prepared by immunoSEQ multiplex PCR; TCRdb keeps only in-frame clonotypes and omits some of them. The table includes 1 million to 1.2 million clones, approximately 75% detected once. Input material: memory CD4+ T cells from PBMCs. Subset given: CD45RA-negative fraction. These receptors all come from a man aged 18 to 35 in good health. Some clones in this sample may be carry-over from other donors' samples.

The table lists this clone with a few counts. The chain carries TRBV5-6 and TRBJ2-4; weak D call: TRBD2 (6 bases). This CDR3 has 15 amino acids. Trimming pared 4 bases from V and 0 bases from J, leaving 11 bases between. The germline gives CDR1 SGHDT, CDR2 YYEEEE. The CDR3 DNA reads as TGTGCCAGCAGCCCGTGGGACTTAGCCAAAAACATTCAGTACTTC. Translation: CASSPWDLAKNIQYF.

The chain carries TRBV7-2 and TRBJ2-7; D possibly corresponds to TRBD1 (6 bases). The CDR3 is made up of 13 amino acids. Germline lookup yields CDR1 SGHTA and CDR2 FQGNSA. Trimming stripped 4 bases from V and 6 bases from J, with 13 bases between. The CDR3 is CASSSQGVGEQYF. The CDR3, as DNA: TGTGCCAGCAGCTCACAGGGCGTGGGCGAGCAGTACTTC.

The CDR3: CAWSGGQPYNEQFF. DNA of the CDR3: TGTGCCTGGAGTGGGGGGCAGCCCTACAATGAGCAGTTCTTC. The rearrangement uses TRBV30 and TRBJ2-1; D might be TRBD1 (6 bases). The CDR3 extends over 14 amino acids. Trimming removed 1 base at V and 2 bases at J, with 9 bases between. CDR1 is GTSNPN, CDR2 SVGIG, per germline (reference sequence).

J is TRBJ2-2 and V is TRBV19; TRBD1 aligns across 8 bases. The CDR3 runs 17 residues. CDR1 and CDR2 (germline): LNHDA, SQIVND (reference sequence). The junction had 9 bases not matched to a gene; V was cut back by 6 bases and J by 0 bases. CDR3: CASRDRVGRTNTGELFF. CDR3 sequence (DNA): TGTGCCAGTAGGGACAGGGTTGGGCGAACGAACACCGGGGAGCTGTTTTTT.

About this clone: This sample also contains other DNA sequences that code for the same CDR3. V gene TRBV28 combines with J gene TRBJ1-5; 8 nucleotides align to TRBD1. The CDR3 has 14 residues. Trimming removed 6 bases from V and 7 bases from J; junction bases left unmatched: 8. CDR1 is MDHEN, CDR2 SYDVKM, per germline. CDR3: CASSLGQGGQPQHF. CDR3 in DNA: TGTGCCAGCAGCCTAGGACAGGGAGGACAGCCCCAGCATTTT.

CDR3 nucleotide sequence: TGTGCCAGCGAACCGACAGGGGGCAATCAGCCCCAGCATTTT. As protein: CASEPTGGNQPQHF. The chain links TRBV28 to TRBJ1-5; 8 bases line up with TRBD1. Germline-derived CDR1 and CDR2 are MDHEN and SYDVKM. J gave up 2 bases and V 8 bases, and 5 bases lay outside the gene matches. This CDR3 has 14 residues.

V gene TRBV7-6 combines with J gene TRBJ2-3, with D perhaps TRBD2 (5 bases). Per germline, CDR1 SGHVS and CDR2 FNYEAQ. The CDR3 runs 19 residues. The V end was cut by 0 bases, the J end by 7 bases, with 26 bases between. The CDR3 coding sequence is TGTGCCAGCAGCTTAGCGAGGAGGCCTACTAGGCCCGCTATATATACGCAGTATTTT. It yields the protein CASSLARRPTRPAIYTQYF.

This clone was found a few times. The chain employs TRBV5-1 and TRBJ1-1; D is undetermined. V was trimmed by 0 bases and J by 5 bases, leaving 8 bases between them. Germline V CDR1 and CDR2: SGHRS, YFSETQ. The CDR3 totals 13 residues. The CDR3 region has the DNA TGCGCCAGCAGCTTGGACTGGAGGACTGAAGCTTTCTTT. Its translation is CASSLDWRTEAFF.